Below are 15 T cell receptor beta chains sequenced from a single sample in a study of blood T cell repertoires in COVID-19. Repertoires were generated with immunoSEQ multiplex PCR, while TCRdb's copy carries only in-frame clones and drops some. The sample lists more than 300,000 clones, around 84% occurring once. The specimen sequenced was PBMCs or T cells enriched from blood (not recorded which). The receptors come from a woman under 30 who had recovered from COVID-19.

The genes are TRBV5-1 and TRBJ2-3; TRBD2 is a possible D gene (6 bases). The CDR3 covers 15 residues. Germline CDR1 is SGHRS and CDR2 is YFSETQ. V was cut by 6 bases and J by 1 base, with 15 bases left in between. In DNA form, the CDR3 reads TGCGCCAGCACCCAGGGAGGTTACGGCACAGATACGCAGTATTTT. Residues: CASTQGGYGTDTQYF.

The chain carries TRBV7-9 and TRBJ1-5, with D maybe TRBD1 (6 bases). Germline V CDR1 and CDR2: SEHNR, FQNEAQ (reference sequence). The CDR3 length is 13 residues. V was pared by 5 bases and J by 5 bases, with 10 bases between. The CDR3 region has the DNA TGTGCCAGCAGCCGGACAGAGTATCAGCCCCAGCATTTT. Amino acid sequence: CASSRTEYQPQHF.

The J gene is TRBJ2-7, the V gene TRBV5-1, with TRBD1 matching over 8 bases. The V gene end was trimmed by 1 base and the J gene end by 1 base; junction bases not matched to a gene: 4. CDR3 length: 15 residues. The germline CDR1 and CDR2 sequences are SGHRS and YFSETQ. The CDR3 is CASSLLTGGSYEQYF. Written as DNA, the CDR3 is TGCGCCAGCAGCTTGCTAACAGGGGGGTCCTACGAGCAGTACTTC. Based on the CDR3 plus reference TRBV5-1 and TRBJ2-7, the full variable domain is KAGVTQTPRYLIKTRGQQVTLSCSPISGHRSVSWYQQTPGQGLQFLFEYFSETQRNKGNFPGRFSGRQFSNSRSEMNVSTLELGDSALYLCASSLLTGGSYEQYFGPGTRLTVT.

The chain uses TRBV19 and TRBJ1-2, with TRBD1 matching 8 bases. Germline-derived CDR1 and CDR2 are LNHDA and SQIVND (reference sequence). This CDR3 is 15 amino acids long. After removal of 3 bases from V and 2 bases from J, the junction contained 5 bases not matched to a gene. In DNA form, the CDR3 reads TGTGCCAGTAGTATGTGGGACAGGTGGAACTATGGCTACACCTTC. Amino acid sequence: CASSMWDRWNYGYTF.

V usage is TRBV19 and J usage is TRBJ2-6; 9 nucleotides agree with TRBD1. CDR1 and CDR2 (germline): LNHDA, SQIVND (reference sequence). Unmatched junction bases numbered 11, after V lost 5 bases and J lost 0 bases. The CDR3 has 19 residues. The CDR3 DNA is TGTGCCAGTAGTCCTATTCGGGGGACAGGGTACTCTGGGGCCAACGTCCTGACTTTC. Translated, it gives CASSPIRGTGYSGANVLTF.

This clone has just one count. The chain has TRBV25-1 and TRBJ1-4, with D perhaps matching TRBD1 (6 bases). There are 17 residues in the CDR3. Per the germline V gene, CDR1 is MGHDK and CDR2 is SYGVNS. The germline V and J ends were trimmed by 1 base and 8 bases, with 20 bases remaining between them. The CDR3 nucleotides read TGTGCCAGCAGTGAATTATCCGTACAGGGAGAGAACGAAAAACTGTTTTTT. Its protein product is CASSELSVQGENEKLFF.

CDR3 DNA sequence: TGTGCCAGCAGGGATACTAGCGTCCAGCAGTACTTC. Residues: CASRDTSVQQYF. The chain uses TRBV28 and TRBJ2-7, with TRBD2 matching over 7 bases. V shed 6 bases, J shed 8 bases, and the junction held 7 bases outside the gene matches. Germline-derived CDR1 and CDR2 are MDHEN and SYDVKM. CDR3 size: 12 residues.

CDR3 protein: CASSEIGSAKETQYF. The CDR3 DNA reads as TGTGCCAGCAGTGAAATCGGGTCCGCAAAAGAGACCCAGTACTTC. The chain carries TRBV6-1 and TRBJ2-5; unclear D gene. The CDR3 spans 15 residues. Per germline, CDR1 MNHNS and CDR2 SASEGT. Trimming left V 2 bases short and J 3 bases short, with 13 bases between.

V is TRBV29-1 and J is TRBJ2-2, with TRBD2 matching 7 bases. Trimming at V came to 3 bases and at J to 4 bases, leaving 8 bases not matched to a gene. The CDR3 has 15 amino acids. Germline V gene lookup returns CDR1 SQVTM and CDR2 ANQGSEA. The DNA of the CDR3 is TGCAGCGTTGATTCCGCGGGAGCTGGCACCGGGGAGCTGTTTTTT. Translated, it gives CSVDSAGAGTGELFF.

The gene calls are TRBV2 and TRBJ2-3, with 14 bases fitting TRBD2. Germline trimming cut 3 bases from V and 4 bases from J; bases unmatched to any gene: 9. The CDR3 loop spans 18 amino acids. Germline assignment: CDR1 SNHLY and CDR2 FYNNEI. The CDR3 loop reads CASSDTTSGREGADTQYF. The CDR3 nucleotides read TGTGCCAGCAGTGATACGACTAGCGGGAGGGAGGGGGCAGATACGCAGTATTTT.

The chain carries TRBV30 and TRBJ2-5; the match to TRBD1 covers 11 bases. The CDR3 is made up of 16 amino acids. Trimming at V came to 3 bases and at J to 5 bases, leaving 11 bases not matched to a gene. Germline V gene lookup returns CDR1 GTSNPN and CDR2 SVGIG (reference sequence). The CDR3 sequence is CAWSDAGQGALETQYF. The CDR3 DNA sequence: TGTGCCTGGAGCGACGCCGGACAGGGGGCATTGGAGACCCAGTACTTC. Full variable domain (rest looked up from reference TRBV30 and TRBJ2-5): SQTIHQWPATLVQPVGSPLSLECTVEGTSNPNLYWYRQAAGRGLQLLFYSVGIGQISSEVPQNLSASRPQDRQFILSSKKLLLSDSGFYLCAWSDAGQGALETQYFGPGTRLLVL.

The rearrangement uses TRBV19 and TRBJ2-7, with 10 positions matching TRBD1. V lost 4 bases, J lost 3 bases, and 15 bases stayed unmatched. The CDR3 extends over 18 amino acids. Germline CDR1 is LNHDA and CDR2 is SQIVND (reference sequence). In DNA form, the CDR3 reads TGTGCCAGTAGTAATAACCCCGGGACAGGGGCGAAATACTACGAGCAGTACTTC. Encoded protein: CASSNNPGTGAKYYEQYF.

This sequence joins TRBV2 and TRBJ2-5, with 7 bases fitting TRBD2. Trimming took 7 bases from V and 4 from J; bases not matched to a gene: 9. The CDR3 is 14 residues long. Germline V gene data show CDR1 as SNHLY and CDR2 as FYNNEI. The CDR3 DNA reads TGTGCCAGCATCGGGGGGAGGGCCGGAGAGACCCAGTACTTC. This codes for CASIGGRAGETQYF.

V gene TRBV19 combines with J gene TRBJ1-6, with 8 bases lining up with TRBD1. The CDR3 totals 15 residues. CDR1 LNHDA and CDR2 SQIVND come from the germline V gene (reference sequence). V lost 9 bases, J lost 10 bases, and 14 bases stayed unmatched. The CDR3 sequence is CASSLSETGASPLHF. CDR3 coding DNA: TGTGCCAGCTCATTATCCGAGACAGGGGCCTCACCCCTCCACTTT.

The chain carries TRBV27 and TRBJ1-4, with D possibly TRBD1 on 5 matching bases. Germline V CDR1 and CDR2: MNHEY, SMNVEV (reference sequence). The CDR3 has 17 amino acids. Trimming removed 6 bases from V and 3 bases from J, with 20 bases in between. This CDR3 is CASRKSREEVPNEKLFF. CDR3 DNA: TGTGCCAGCAGAAAGTCCAGGGAAGAGGTACCTAATGAAAAACTGTTTTTT.